A selection of T cell receptor beta chains follows, all from one sample in a study of Ad26.COV2.S vaccination and SARS-CoV-2 variants. Clones were sequenced by immunoSEQ multiplex PCR, and TCRdb holds only the in-frame ones, with some missing. The data hold 300,000 to 400,000 clones, with more than 75% observed a single time. The input for sequencing was peripheral blood, taken in a trial of Ad26.COV2.S vaccine versus placebo. Source of these receptors: a person aged 18-65 years who received the Ad26.COV2.S COVID-19 vaccine or a placebo. Both conserved end residues are part of each CDR3. Fields, in order: D gene, J gene, V gene, clone size, CDR3 DNA, CDR3 protein. A D gene is named only where the DNA matches it firmly. Clone size is given for some rows only: seen once, a few or many times, or a class if the clone is expanded.

NA,TRBJ1-2,TRBV7-2,NA,TGTGCCAGTTCCACCCGGGAAGGGGACTATGGCTACACCTTC,CASSTREGDYGYTF
NA,TRBJ1-5,TRBV12-3/TRBV12-4,NA,TGTGCCAGCAGTTTTACGGGCAATCAGCCCCAGCATTTT,CASSFTGNQPQHF
NA,TRBJ1-5,TRBV4-3,once,TGCGCCAGCAGCCAAGATGCGGCAGGCAATCAGCCCCAGCATTTT,CASSQDAAGNQPQHF
TRBD1,TRBJ2-2,TRBV24-1,NA,TGTGCCACCAGTGGGGGACAGGGGTCCGGGGAGCTGTTTTTT,CATSGGQGSGELFF
NA,TRBJ2-3,TRBV7-2,NA,TGTGCCAGCAGCTTTGGGCAGCCTACAGATACGCAGTATTTT,CASSFGQPTDTQYF
TRBD1,TRBJ2-4,TRBV11-2,NA,TGTGCCAGCAGCTTAACCCCGGGACAGCGAAAAATAGCCAAAAACATTCAGTACTTC,CASSLTPGQRKIAKNIQYF
NA,TRBJ1-6,TRBV7-3,NA,TGTGCCAGCAGCTTACTTGGGGGTGGCTCCTATAATTCACCCCTCCACTTT,CASSLLGGGSYNSPLHF
NA,TRBJ1-3,TRBV30,NA,TGTGCCTGGAGCGTCCGGGGACCTGGAAACACCATATATTTT,CAWSVRGPGNTIYF
NA,TRBJ2-1,TRBV7-9,NA,TGTGCCGGGGGGAGAGAGCAGTTCTTC,CAGGREQFF
NA,TRBJ1-4,TRBV5-1,NA,TGCGCCAGCAGCTTGGAAGGGAGGAGGGAAAAACTGTTTTTT,CASSLEGRREKLFF
NA,TRBJ2-1,TRBV18,NA,TGTGCCAGCTCACCACCGGCCAGACTTAATGAGCAGTTCTTC,CASSPPARLNEQFF
NA,TRBJ1-5,TRBV6-5,few,TGTGCCAGCCGGACGGGCCAGCCCCAGCATTTT,CASRTGQPQHF
NA,TRBJ1-1,TRBV30,NA,TGTGCCTGGAGTCAGGGATCTGAAGCTTTCTTT,CAWSQGSEAFF
TRBD2,TRBJ2-1,TRBV5-1,NA,TGCGCCAGCACCCTCGGCGGGGGGGGCAAGTTCTTC,CASTLGGGGKFF
NA,TRBJ2-7,TRBV2,once,TGTGCCAGCAGCACAGGGTCTAACGAGCAGTACTTC,CASSTGSNEQYF
NA,TRBJ1-5,TRBV19,NA,TGTGCCAGTACCGAGATCCAGGGGAAGCAGCCCCAGCATTTT,CASTEIQGKQPQHF
NA,TRBJ2-3,TRBV24-1,NA,TGTGCCACCAGTGACGCACACGTCGATACGCAGTATTTT,CATSDAHVDTQYF
TRBD2,TRBJ2-2,TRBV9,few,TGTGCCAGCAGCGACCCTCGTCCTAGCGGGGGTTCCGCGAACACCGGGGAGCTGTTTTTT,CASSDPRPSGGSANTGELFF